This T cell receptor (beta chain) was captured in a study of cytomegalovirus exposure and HLA in healthy donors. Points from the study as a whole: A later analysis found that most CMV-associated TCR beta chains appeared HLA-restricted. An assumption of roughly uniform sequencing depth across donors underlay the presence/absence analyses. Reports showed the classifier diagnosing cytomegalovirus status with high specificity and sensitivity. CMV serostatus stood as the only immune exposure information on hand.

The length of the CDR3 is 13 residues. The V end was cut by 4 bases, the J end by 10 bases, with 14 bases between. Germline CDR1 KGHSH, CDR2 LQKENI. The PCR employed 60 Vbeta primers together with 13 Jbeta primers. The protocol was immunoSEQ multiplex PCR, while the TCRdb copy is restricted to in-frame clones and leaves out a portion. The sample has under 200,000 clones; roughly 79% are singletons. This clone was counted a single time. Its antigen is not known. The chain carries TRBV18 and TRBJ1-5; D unresolved. Specimen: PBMCs. The clonotype comes from a woman aged 40 to 50 in good health and CMV-seropositive. The chain's CDR3 is CASSRDATTPQHF. The DNA of the CDR3 is TGTGCCAGCTCACGTGATGCTACTACCCCCCAGCATTTT.